The subject of this entry is one TCR beta chain. This record comes from a study of T cell changes during pregnancy in multiple sclerosis. The assay was immunoSEQ multiplex PCR, and TCRdb's table has in-frame clones only and misses some. This table has roughly 89,000 clones, 90% to 95% appearing once. V shed 1 base and J shed 6 bases, with 18 bases lying between them. The CDR3 sequence is 16 residues long. Germline loops: CDR1 SGHRS, CDR2 YFSETQ. Sequenced material: peripheral blood, taken in the first trimester of pregnancy. The chain combines TRBV5-1 with TRBJ2-3, with TRBD2 as a possible D gene (6 bases). The source of this sequence is a female donor with multiple sclerosis, enrolled in a pregnancy study. As DNA, the CDR3 is TGCGCCAGCAGCTTGCTTGGCGGGGTTAATCTCGATACGCAGTATTTT. Its translation: CASSLLGGVNLDTQYF.